Each of the 29 T cell receptor beta chains below was sequenced from the same sample in a study of OX40 agonist ivuxolimab in advanced cancers. Data came from immunoSEQ multiplex PCR; TCRdb stores just in-frame clones and leaves some out. The sample has about 69,000 clones, more than 70% seen once. Sequencing used CD4+ or CD8+ T cells sorted from blood, obtained in a trial of the OX40 agonist ivuxolimab. The receptors were sampled from an adult with an advanced solid tumor such as melanoma, head and neck, liver or kidney cancer.

The chain uses TRBV7-6 and TRBJ2-7; perhaps D is TRBD1 or TRBD2 (5 bases each). With 2 bases removed from V and 2 bases from J, the gap between germline ends came to 16 bases. Germline CDR1 and CDR2: SGHVS and FNYEAQ. This CDR3 contains 16 residues. The CDR3 reads CASSLNFGTDTYEQYF. CDR3 in DNA: TGTGCCAGCAGCTTAAATTTTGGGACCGATACCTACGAGCAGTACTTC.

This sequence joins TRBV18 and TRBJ2-2; D is unresolved. The CDR3 contains 12 residues. Trimming pared 5 bases from V and 0 bases from J, leaving 1 base between. Germline CDR1 KGHSH, CDR2 LQKENI. The CDR3 region is CASSSNTGELFF. In DNA, the CDR3 is TGTGCCAGCTCATCGAACACCGGGGAGCTGTTTTTT.

The chain recombines TRBV7-2 with TRBJ2-7; D unclear. The germline V gene encodes CDR1 SGHTA and CDR2 FQGNSA. V gave up 5 bases and J gave up 3 bases, with 8 bases separating them. The CDR3 consists of 12 residues. CDR3 in amino acids: CASSPNFYEQYF. DNA for the CDR3: TGTGCCAGCAGCCCGAACTTCTACGAGCAGTACTTC.

V gene TRBV20-1 combines with J gene TRBJ2-2; D tentatively fits TRBD1 or TRBD2 (6 bases each). The CDR3 covers 11 residues. V shed 7 bases and J shed 7 bases, with 10 bases lying between them. CDR1 DFQATT and CDR2 SNEGSKA come from the germline V gene (reference sequence). In nucleotides, the CDR3 is TGCAGTGTACAGGGAGGCGGGGAGCTGTTTTTT. The encoded protein is CSVQGGGELFF.

The rearrangement uses TRBV7-9 and TRBJ2-1; 8 bases align to TRBD2. The V gene's germline CDR1 is SEHNR and CDR2 FQNEAQ (reference sequence). V was pared by 5 bases and J by 2 bases, with 11 bases of the junction left unmatched. This CDR3 region has 17 residues. CDR3 coding DNA: TGTGCCAGCAGCAACACGGGAGGGGGTACCCCCTACAATGAGCAGTTCTTC. As protein: CASSNTGGGTPYNEQFF.

The chain has TRBV27 and TRBJ2-7; maybe TRBD1 (7 bases). V was pared by 2 bases and J by 2 bases, with 13 bases between. CDR1 is MNHEY and CDR2 is SMNVEV in the germline V gene (reference sequence). There are 15 residues in the CDR3. This CDR3 is CASSLRQGGPYEQYF. Here the CDR3 DNA reads TGTGCCAGCAGTTTAAGGCAGGGGGGACCCTACGAGCAGTACTTC.

The V and J genes are TRBV6-6 and TRBJ2-7; D is possibly TRBD1 (6 bases). The V gene's germline CDR1 is MNHNY and CDR2 SVGAGI (reference sequence). The CDR3 contains 13 residues. The ends were cut back, 5 bases at V and 0 bases at J, with 8 bases in the middle. The CDR3 reads CASSRQASYEQYF. The CDR3 DNA reads as TGTGCCAGCAGTCGACAGGCCTCCTACGAGCAGTACTTC.

This clone came up a few times. The chain has TRBV6-5 and TRBJ2-1; D is ambiguous. The V gene's germline CDR1 is MNHEY and CDR2 SVGAGI. Trimming left V 0 bases short and J 4 bases short, with 7 bases between. The length of the CDR3 is 14 residues. CDR3 nucleotide sequence: TGTGCCAGCAGTTACTCGCTGGGATACAATGAGCAGTTCTTC. It is translated as CASSYSLGYNEQFF.

V gene TRBV19 combines with J gene TRBJ2-3, with TRBD2 as a possible D gene (5 bases). The CDR3 runs to 15 residues. With 5 bases removed from V and 5 bases from J, the gap between germline ends came to 17 bases. The germline V gene has CDR1 LNHDA and CDR2 SQIVND (reference sequence). This CDR3 reads CASSEVLRDQDTQYF. In nucleotides, the CDR3 is TGTGCCAGTAGTGAAGTATTGAGGGATCAAGATACGCAGTATTTT.

CDR3 region: CASSHKKDGGNTGELFF. In nucleotides, the CDR3 is TGTGCCAGCAGCCACAAAAAGGACGGGGGGAACACCGGGGAGCTGTTTTTT. J is TRBJ2-2 and V is TRBV7-3; maybe TRBD2 (6 bases). The V and J ends lost 5 bases and 1 base respectively, with 17 bases between them. The CDR3 consists of 17 residues. Per germline, CDR1 SGHTA and CDR2 FQGTGA.

This rearrangement joins TRBV10-3 to TRBJ2-1, with 9 positions matching TRBD2. The ends lost 6 bases at V and 1 base at J; junction bases unmatched: 7. Germline V gene lookup returns CDR1 ENHRY and CDR2 SYGVKD. This CDR3 region has 16 residues. The CDR3 DNA reads TGTGCCATCAGAACAGGCGGGGGGGAATCCTACAATGAGCAGTTCTTC. As protein: CAIRTGGGESYNEQFF.

This chain connects TRBV19 to TRBJ2-6; a weak D match, TRBD1 (5 bases). The germline CDR1 and CDR2 sequences are LNHDA and SQIVND (reference sequence). The length of the CDR3 is 14 residues. The V end lost 5 bases, the J end lost 0 bases, and 5 bases lay between the germline ends. The CDR3 nucleotides read TGTGCCAGTAGTGACAGCTCTGGGGCCAACGTCCTGACTTTC. Translated, it gives CASSDSSGANVLTF.

This clone has more than one count but fewer than ten. The chain uses TRBV13 and TRBJ2-5, with unresolved D. In germline, CDR1 is PRHDT, CDR2 FYEKMQ (reference sequence). CDR3 length: 11 amino acids. Between the trimmed V and J ends, which lost 3 bases and 1 base, there was a span of 0 bases. This CDR3 is CASSFQETQYF. CDR3 in DNA: TGTGCCAGCAGCTTCCAAGAGACCCAGTACTTC.

Concerning this clone: The junction differs from germline at one of its ends, possibly a read error. J is TRBJ2-1 and V is TRBV6-6, with a weak D call TRBD2 (6 bases). Germline assignment: CDR1 MNHNY and CDR2 SVGAGI (reference sequence). The CDR3 is made up of 12 amino acids. CDR3 residues: CAISGSGNQQFF. In nucleotides, the CDR3 is TGTGCTATTTCGGGTAGCGGCAATCAGCAGTTCTTC.

CDR3 amino acids: CASSPLTGEGYTF. CDR3 bases: TGTGCCAGCAGCCCCCTGACCGGGGAAGGCTACACCTTC. V is TRBV7-9 and J is TRBJ1-2; D gene ambiguous. CDR1 SEHNR and CDR2 FQNEAQ come from the germline V gene (reference sequence). The CDR3 extends over 13 amino acids. V lost 5 bases and J 8 bases, leaving 15 bases between the germline ends. Variable domain in full (rest from reference TRBV7-9 and TRBJ1-2): DTGVSQNPRHKITKRGQNVTFRCDPISEHNRLYWYRQTLGQGPEFLTYFQNEAQLEKSRLLSDRFSAERPKGSFSTLEIQRTEQGDSAMYLCASSPLTGEGYTFGSGTRLTVV.

The chain recombines TRBV27 with TRBJ2-7; TRBD1 matches at 7 bases. Looked up from germline, CDR1 is MNHEY and CDR2 is SMNVEV (reference sequence). J was trimmed by 3 bases and V by 6 bases; bases with no gene match: 8. The length of the CDR3 is 14 residues. In DNA form, the CDR3 reads TGTGCCAGCAGCACGACAGGGTTGAACTACGAGCAGTACTTC. Protein sequence: CASSTTGLNYEQYF.

The chain links TRBV10-3 to TRBJ2-4; 9 bases align to TRBD2. Germline V CDR1 and CDR2: ENHRY, SYGVKD. The CDR3 loop spans 18 amino acids. The trim removed 3 bases at V and 0 bases at J, leaving 9 bases unmatched. The CDR3 spells CAISDGLASVIAKNIQYF. CDR3 bases: TGTGCCATCAGTGACGGACTAGCGTCAGTAATAGCCAAAAACATTCAGTACTTC.

The chain has TRBV27 and TRBJ1-4; D not certain. This CDR3 is built from 13 residues. The germline V gene has CDR1 MNHEY and CDR2 SMNVEV (reference sequence). V shed 5 bases and J shed 8 bases, with 12 bases lying between them. The CDR3: CASSLQGGEKLFF. CDR3 bases: TGTGCCAGCAGTCTGCAAGGAGGAGAAAAACTGTTTTTT.

The rearrangement joins TRBV18 to TRBJ1-4, with D tentatively TRBD1 (6 bases). The CDR3 loop spans 16 amino acids. Germline CDR1 reads KGHSH; CDR2 reads LQKENI. Trimming took 2 bases from V and 5 from J, leaving 15 bases between them. The CDR3 spells CASSPTTGQLNEKLFF. The CDR3 region has the DNA TGTGCCAGCTCACCAACCACAGGGCAGCTGAATGAAAAACTGTTTTTT.

This chain links TRBV18 with TRBJ1-1; no clear D gene. The CDR3 extends over 12 amino acids. V dropped 0 bases and J dropped 7 bases, with 6 bases sitting between them. CDR1 and CDR2 from the germline V gene are KGHSH and LQKENI. CDR3 residues: CASSPPDREAFF. CDR3 in DNA: TGTGCCAGCTCACCACCGGACCGTGAAGCTTTCTTT.

The V call is TRBV10-2, the J call TRBJ2-5, with 16 positions matching TRBD2. The CDR3 has 16 residues. The V gene end was trimmed by 6 bases and the J gene end by 5 bases; junction bases not matched to a gene: 6. Germline-derived CDR1 and CDR2 are WSHSY and SAAADI. This CDR3 reads CASRGTSGRAGETQYF. The CDR3 DNA sequence: TGCGCCAGCAGAGGGACTAGCGGGAGGGCAGGGGAGACCCAGTACTTC.

The chain recombines TRBV7-9 with TRBJ1-1; a possible D gene is TRBD1 (5 bases). V lost 4 bases to trimming and J lost 4 bases, with 19 bases between them. CDR1 is SEHNR and CDR2 is FQNEAQ in the germline V gene (reference sequence). There are 16 residues in the CDR3. The CDR3 spells CASSSPIRERGTEAFF. In DNA form, the CDR3 reads TGTGCCAGCAGCTCTCCGATCAGGGAGAGGGGCACTGAAGCTTTCTTT.

The gene calls are TRBV5-1 and TRBJ1-1; D may be TRBD1 (6 bases). V lost 3 bases, J lost 3 bases, and 15 bases lay in between. CDR1 is SGHRS, CDR2 YFSETQ, per germline. The CDR3 extends over 15 amino acids. The chain's CDR3 is CASSYLGHLDTEAFF. The CDR3 DNA follows: TGCGCCAGCAGCTACTTGGGACATTTGGACACTGAAGCTTTCTTT.

This clone was picked up one time. The chain combines TRBV5-6 with TRBJ1-1; 7 bases map to TRBD1. V was clipped by 2 bases and J by 6 bases; unmatched bases: 16. This CDR3 comprises 17 residues. Germline values: CDR1 SGHDT, CDR2 YYEEEE. CDR3 in DNA: TGTGCCAGCAGCTTTTTTGGGACAGCGATTCGGGGCGCTGAAGCTTTCTTT. This encodes CASSFFGTAIRGAEAFF.

The CDR3 loop is CAIRGGADTQYF. CDR3 coding DNA: TGTGCCATCAGGGGTGGGGCAGATACGCAGTATTTT. This rearrangement joins TRBV10-3 to TRBJ2-3; D is unclear. Looked up from germline, CDR1 is ENHRY and CDR2 is SYGVKD. The CDR3 loop spans 12 amino acids. V shed 6 bases and J shed 4 bases, with 8 bases lying between them.

The chain has TRBV28 and TRBJ1-2; a weak D match, TRBD1 (5 bases). The CDR3 is 13 amino acids. Germline values: CDR1 MDHEN, CDR2 SYDVKM. Trimming took off 3 bases at V and 6 bases at J, with 11 bases between the two ends. Here the CDR3 DNA reads TGTGCCAGCAGTTTGGGCAGGGTGGATGGCTACACCTTC. Translated, it gives CASSLGRVDGYTF.

The chain employs TRBV6-6 and TRBJ1-2, with D uncertain. V was clipped by 5 bases and J by 4 bases, with 11 bases between them. Germline-derived CDR1 and CDR2 are MNHNY and SVGAGI (reference sequence). This CDR3 region has 13 residues. This CDR3 reads CASSPGPAYGYTF. DNA of the CDR3: TGTGCCAGCAGTCCCGGGCCGGCCTATGGCTACACCTTC.

This clone occurred a few times. The chain employs TRBV10-3 and TRBJ2-5, with D unresolved. V lost 5 bases and J lost 5, with 6 bases in between. Germline-derived CDR1 and CDR2 are ENHRY and SYGVKD. The CDR3 is 11 amino acids. For the CDR3, the DNA is TGTGCCATCAGTTATGGTGAGACCCAGTACTTC. This sequence encodes CAISYGETQYF.

The V and J genes are TRBV30 and TRBJ1-2, with D unresolved. Germline V gives CDR1 GTSNPN, CDR2 SVGIG (reference sequence). This CDR3 is 15 amino acids long. V gave up 0 bases and J gave up 0 bases, with 11 bases separating them. CDR3 sequence (DNA): TGTGCCTGGAGTGTACTAAATTCAGCTAACTATGGCTACACCTTC. As protein: CAWSVLNSANYGYTF.